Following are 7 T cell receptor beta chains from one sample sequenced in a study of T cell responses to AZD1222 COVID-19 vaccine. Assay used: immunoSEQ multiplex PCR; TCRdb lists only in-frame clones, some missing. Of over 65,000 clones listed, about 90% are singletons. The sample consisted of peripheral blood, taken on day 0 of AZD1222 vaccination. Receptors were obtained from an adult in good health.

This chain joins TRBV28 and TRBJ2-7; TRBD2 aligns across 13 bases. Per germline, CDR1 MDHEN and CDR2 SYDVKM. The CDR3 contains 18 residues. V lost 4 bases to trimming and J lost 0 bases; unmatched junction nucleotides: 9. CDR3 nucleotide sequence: TGTGCCAGCAGTTACCTCCCCGGGACTAGCGGGGCCTCCTACGAGCAGTACTTC. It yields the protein CASSYLPGTSGASYEQYF.

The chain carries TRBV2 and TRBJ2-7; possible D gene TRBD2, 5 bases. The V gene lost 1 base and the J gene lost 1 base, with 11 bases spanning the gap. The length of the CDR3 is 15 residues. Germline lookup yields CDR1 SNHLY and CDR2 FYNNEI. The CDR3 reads CASSEGRASSYEQYF. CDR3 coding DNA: TGTGCCAGCAGTGAAGGGCGGGCGTCTTCCTACGAGCAGTACTTC. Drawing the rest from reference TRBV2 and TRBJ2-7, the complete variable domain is EPEVTQTPSHQVTQMGQEVILRCVPISNHLYFYWYRQILGQKVEFLVSFYNNEISEKSEIFDDQFSVERPDGSNFTLKIRSTKLEDSAMYFCASSEGRASSYEQYFGPGTRLTVT.

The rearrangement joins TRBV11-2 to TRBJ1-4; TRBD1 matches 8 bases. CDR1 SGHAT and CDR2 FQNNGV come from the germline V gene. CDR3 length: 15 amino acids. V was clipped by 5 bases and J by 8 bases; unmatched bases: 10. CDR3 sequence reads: CASSTWTGSGEKLFF. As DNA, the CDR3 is TGTGCCAGCAGCACGTGGACAGGGTCGGGAGAAAAACTGTTTTTT.

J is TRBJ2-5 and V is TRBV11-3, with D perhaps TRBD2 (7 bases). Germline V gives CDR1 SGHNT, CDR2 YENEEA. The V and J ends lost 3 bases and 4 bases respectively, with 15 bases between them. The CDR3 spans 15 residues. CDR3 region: CASSLGQPGGETQYF. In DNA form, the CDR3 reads TGTGCCAGCAGCTTGGGACAACCGGGGGGAGAGACCCAGTACTTC.

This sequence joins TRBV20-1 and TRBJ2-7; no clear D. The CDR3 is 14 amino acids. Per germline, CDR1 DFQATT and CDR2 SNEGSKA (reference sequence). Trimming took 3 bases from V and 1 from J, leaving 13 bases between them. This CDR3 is CSASEEFQSYEQYF. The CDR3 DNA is TGCAGTGCTAGTGAGGAATTCCAGTCCTACGAGCAGTACTTC.

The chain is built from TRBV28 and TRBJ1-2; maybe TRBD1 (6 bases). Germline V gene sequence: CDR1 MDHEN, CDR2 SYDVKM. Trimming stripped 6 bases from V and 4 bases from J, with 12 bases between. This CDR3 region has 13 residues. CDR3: CASRQQGSYGYTF. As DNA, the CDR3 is TGTGCCAGCAGGCAACAGGGATCCTATGGCTACACCTTC.

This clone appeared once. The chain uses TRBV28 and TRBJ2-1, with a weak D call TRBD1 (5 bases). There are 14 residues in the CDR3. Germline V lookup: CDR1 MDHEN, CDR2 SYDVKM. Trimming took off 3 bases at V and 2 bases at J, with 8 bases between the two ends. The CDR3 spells CASSFRAPYNEQFF. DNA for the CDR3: TGTGCCAGCAGTTTCAGGGCCCCCTACAATGAGCAGTTCTTC.